These 30 T cell receptor beta chains were all obtained from the same sample, sequenced in a study of T cells in Graves' hyperthyroidism and ophthalmopathy. TCR beta CDR3 regions were amplified from RNA. When the TCR CDR3 underwent first-round RT-PCR, the HTBI primer set was used. MiXCR, run by TCRdb on the multiplex PCR reads, gives a single entry per CDR3 protein. The profile shows about 530,000 distinct CDR3 sequences, roughly 17% of them singletons. What was sequenced was blood. These receptors came from a woman aged 18-29 years with Graves' ophthalmopathy.

This clonotype was counted a few times. The V and J genes are TRBV12-3 or TRBV12-4 and TRBJ2-7, with 12 bases matching TRBD2. V trimming: 4 bases; J trimming: 6 bases; junction bases outside the gene matches: 7. This CDR3 spans 15 amino acids. As DNA, the CDR3 is TGTGCCAGCAGTTACAGGACTAGCGGGGTAGTCGAGCAGTACTTC. This codes for CASSYRTSGVVEQYF.

In its sample, this clonotype was seen many times. The V call is TRBV4-1, the J call TRBJ2-3; perhaps D is TRBD1 or TRBD2 (5 bases each). V lost 11 bases and J 2 bases, leaving 17 bases between the germline ends. This CDR3 region has 14 residues. Looked up from germline, CDR1 is MGHRA and CDR2 is YSYEKL. CDR3 residues: CASRRGVFTDTQYF. CDR3 nucleotide sequence: TGCGCCTCGAGAAGAGGGGTGTTCACAGATACGCAGTATTTT.

This clonotype came up a few times. The chain uses TRBV6-1 and TRBJ2-3, with TRBD1 identical over 7 bases. The CDR3 runs 13 residues. Trimming removed 10 bases from V and 5 bases from J; junction bases left unmatched: 9. CDR1 MNHNS and CDR2 SASEGT come from the germline V gene. The CDR3 sequence: CATRDSRGDTQYF. The CDR3 nucleotides read TGTGCCACAAGGGACAGCAGAGGAGATACGCAGTATTTT.

Many counts were recorded for this clonotype. The chain recombines TRBV12-3 or TRBV12-4 with TRBJ2-5; D gene ambiguous. The CDR3 is made up of 15 amino acids. Trimming took 7 bases from V and 2 from J, leaving 17 bases between them. The CDR3 DNA is TGTGCCAGCAATGCCGCGTTTGGGCGGCAAGAGACCCAGTACTTC. As protein: CASNAAFGRQETQYF.

The chain joins TRBV6-1 to TRBJ1-5; TRBD1 matches at 9 bases. Germline V gene data show CDR1 as MNHNS and CDR2 as SASEGT. The V segment lost 2 bases and the J segment 0 bases; nucleotides outside the gene matches: 8. The CDR3 is made up of 18 amino acids. The CDR3 reads CASSEIGTGPYSNQPQHF. The CDR3 DNA reads as TGTGCCAGCAGTGAAATAGGGACAGGGCCGTATAGCAATCAGCCCCAGCATTTT.

Concerning this clonotype itself: An end of the junction does not agree with germline; a read error may underlie this. The gene calls are TRBV29-1 and TRBJ2-5, with D perhaps matching TRBD1 or TRBD2 (5 bases each). This CDR3 comprises 15 residues. CDR1 and CDR2 (germline): SQVTM, ANQGSEA. CDR3 nucleotides: TGCAGCGCCAAACCGGGCCCCCGGGGCGTGGAGACCCAGCACTTC. It yields the protein CSAKPGPRGVETQHF.

CDR3 bases: TGTGCCAGCAGCTTAGGGAACAGGGGGAACACCGGGGAGCTGTTTTTT. Its protein product is CASSLGNRGNTGELFF. V usage is TRBV13 and J usage is TRBJ2-2; 7 nucleotides match TRBD1. J gave up 1 base and V 0 bases, and 2 bases lay outside the gene matches. Germline V gene data show CDR1 as PRHDT and CDR2 as FYEKMQ (reference sequence). The CDR3 consists of 16 residues.

This clonotype has a handful of counts. The chain joins TRBV3-1 to TRBJ2-7; 7 bases match TRBD1. The CDR3 loop spans 16 amino acids. The J segment lost 0 bases and the V segment lost 3 bases, leaving 8 bases of the junction unmatched. CDR1 LGHDT and CDR2 YNNKEL come from the germline V gene (reference sequence). CDR3 DNA: TGTGCCAGCAGCCAGCACACAGGGGCCCTCTCCTACGAGCAGTACTTC. It translates to CASSQHTGALSYEQYF.

The J gene is TRBJ1-2, the V gene TRBV28, with D maybe TRBD1 (6 bases). The CDR3 loop spans 16 amino acids. Germline CDR1 and CDR2: MDHEN and SYDVKM. The V and J ends lost 6 bases and 0 bases respectively, with 17 bases between them. The CDR3 region is CASSSDRTLANYGYTF. The CDR3 nucleotides are TGTGCCAGCAGCTCCGACAGGACCTTAGCTAACTATGGCTACACCTTC.

This chain links TRBV3-1 with TRBJ1-6; 9 bases line up with TRBD1. From germline, CDR1 is LGHDT and CDR2 YNNKEL (reference sequence). The CDR3 runs to 17 residues. J lost 2 bases, V lost 6 bases, and 8 bases had no gene match. CDR3 DNA sequence: TGTGCCAGCAGTCCGGGACAGGGACAACCCTATAATTCACCCCTCCACTTT. Encoded protein: CASSPGQGQPYNSPLHF.

Ten or more counts support this clonotype. The V and J genes are TRBV5-6 and TRBJ2-7; D is perhaps TRBD1 (5 bases). CDR3 length equals 16 residues. Germline loops: CDR1 SGHDT, CDR2 YYEEEE. V lost 4 bases, J lost 0 bases, and 17 bases lay in between. This CDR3 is CASSPTRFGASYEQYF. The CDR3 region has the DNA TGTGCCAGCAGCCCGACCCGATTTGGGGCCTCCTACGAGCAGTACTTC.

This clonotype was picked up many times. This chain links TRBV12-3 or TRBV12-4 with TRBJ1-1, with D uncertain. V lost 2 bases and J lost 6, with 10 bases in between. The CDR3 runs 13 residues. The CDR3 DNA is TGTGCCAGCAGTTTACGGGGAGGAGCTGAAGCTTTCTTT. Translation gives CASSLRGGAEAFF.

This clonotype was picked up one time. The chain has TRBV6-2 or TRBV6-3 and TRBJ2-1, with 9 bases identical to TRBD2. The CDR3 extends over 18 amino acids. Germline trimming cut 5 bases from V and 2 bases from J; bases unmatched to any gene: 13. Looked up from germline, CDR1 is MNHEY and CDR2 is SVGEGT. The CDR3 region is CASSESLTAGGTYNEQFF. The CDR3 DNA reads TGTGCCAGCAGTGAGTCGCTAACGGCGGGAGGGACCTACAATGAGCAGTTCTTC.

This clonotype was found many times. The CDR3 nucleotides read TGTGCCAGCAGCTTTGGGACTAGCGGGGGTCAAGAGACCCAGTACTTC. Translation: CASSFGTSGGQETQYF. The gene calls are TRBV13 and TRBJ2-5, with 14 bases lining up with TRBD2. V lost 3 bases, J lost 2 bases, and 2 bases stayed unmatched. This CDR3 has 16 amino acids. Germline CDR1 PRHDT, CDR2 FYEKMQ (reference sequence).

CDR3 region: CSVEEGRGRSSYEQYF. DNA for the CDR3: TGCAGCGTTGAAGAAGGTAGGGGACGTAGCTCCTACGAGCAGTACTTC. The V call is TRBV29-1, the J call TRBJ2-7; the D call may be TRBD1 or TRBD2 (5 bases each). The length of the CDR3 is 16 residues. Trimming left V 0 bases short and J 0 bases short, with 15 bases between. From germline, CDR1 is SQVTM and CDR2 ANQGSEA.

In its sample, this clonotype was seen many times. The rearrangement uses TRBV7-8 and TRBJ2-5, with 10 bases that match TRBD2. This CDR3 is built from 14 residues. Germline V gene data show CDR1 as SGHVS and CDR2 as FQNEAQ. The V and J ends lost 8 bases and 5 bases, in that order; junction bases with no gene match: 8. CDR3 in amino acids: CASALAGVLETQYF. The CDR3 bases are TGTGCCAGCGCCCTAGCGGGAGTTTTGGAGACCCAGTACTTC.

This sequence joins TRBV9 and TRBJ1-3; the D gene is possibly TRBD1 (5 bases). There are 14 residues in the CDR3. V lost 0 bases and J 8 bases, leaving 12 bases between the germline ends. Germline CDR1 SGDLS, CDR2 YYNGEE. This CDR3 reads CASSVGGLRDTIYF. The CDR3 DNA follows: TGTGCCAGCAGCGTAGGGGGCCTGAGAGACACCATATATTTT.

This chain links TRBV10-3 with TRBJ1-5; no clear D gene. Trimming shortened V by 0 bases and J by 3 bases, and 12 bases separated the two germline ends. CDR1 is ENHRY, CDR2 SYGVKD, per germline. This CDR3 contains 16 residues. The CDR3 sequence: CAISESWEKNNQPQHF. Here the CDR3 DNA reads TGTGCCATCAGTGAGTCTTGGGAGAAAAACAATCAGCCCCAGCATTTT.

Ten or more counts support this clonotype. J is TRBJ2-3 and V is TRBV7-3, with a tentative D call TRBD1 (6 bases). CDR1 is SGHTA and CDR2 is FQGTGA in the germline V gene. Between the trimmed V and J ends, which lost 5 bases and 6 bases, there was a span of 21 bases. The CDR3 length is 16 residues. CDR3 protein: CASSPIEDSLPDTQYF. CDR3 in DNA: TGTGCCAGCAGCCCGATCGAGGACAGCCTACCGGATACGCAGTATTTT.

This clonotype was recorded at least ten times. This chain uses TRBV28 with TRBJ1-4; D is possibly TRBD1 (5 bases). The V gene lost 5 bases and the J gene lost 4 bases, with 14 bases spanning the gap. Germline V lookup: CDR1 MDHEN, CDR2 SYDVKM. CDR3 length equals 15 residues. The CDR3 coding sequence is TGTGCCAGCAGTCCCGGGACGGCCATTAATGAAAAACTGTTTTTT. This translates into CASSPGTAINEKLFF.

A note on this clonotype: A much larger clone sits a single nucleotide away, making a read error possible. The chain has TRBV5-6 and TRBJ1-1, with D tentatively TRBD1 (5 bases). The CDR3 has 15 amino acids. In germline, CDR1 is SGHDT, CDR2 YYEEEE. Trimming pared 6 bases from V and 0 bases from J, leaving 15 bases between. The CDR3, as DNA: TGTGCCAGCACCCACGTTGGCAGGGTGAACACTGAAGCTTTCTTT. Amino acid sequence: CASTHVGRVNTEAFF.

This clonotype was counted ten times or more. The chain employs TRBV28 and TRBJ2-5; no definite D call. Germline loops: CDR1 MDHEN, CDR2 SYDVKM. Deletions cut 6 bases from V and 7 bases from J, with 12 bases between. There are 12 residues in the CDR3. The CDR3 nucleotides are TGTGCCAGCAGCGACTGGAAAGGGACCCAGTACTTC. It translates to CASSDWKGTQYF.

The rearrangement links TRBV29-1 to TRBJ2-3; 8 nucleotides match TRBD1. The CDR3 extends over 16 amino acids. Unmatched junction bases numbered 7, after V lost 2 bases and J lost 0 bases. Germline V lookup: CDR1 SQVTM, CDR2 ANQGSEA. The CDR3 nucleotides read TGCAGCGTTGAATACGCCGGACAGGGAAGCACAGATACGCAGTATTTT. It translates to CSVEYAGQGSTDTQYF.

This clonotype was detected only a few times. This chain links TRBV6-1 with TRBJ1-4, with no clear D. Germline lookup yields CDR1 MNHNS and CDR2 SASEGT. V lost 2 bases to trimming and J lost 6 bases, with 13 bases between them. The CDR3 extends over 15 amino acids. For the CDR3, the DNA is TGTGCCAGCAGTGAATCTTCCGGGAATGATGAAAAACTGTTTTTT. Its protein product is CASSESSGNDEKLFF.

The chain has TRBV28 and TRBJ1-1; D unresolved. Germline lookup yields CDR1 MDHEN and CDR2 SYDVKM. Trimming cost V 3 bases and J 1 base, with 6 bases left between them. CDR3 length equals 13 residues. The CDR3 region is CASSFVRNTEAFF. Written as DNA, the CDR3 is TGTGCCAGCAGTTTCGTAAGGAACACTGAAGCTTTCTTT.

This clonotype was observed many times. This sequence joins TRBV3-1 and TRBJ1-1, with a tentative D call TRBD1 (5 bases). The CDR3 runs 13 residues. The germline gives CDR1 LGHDT, CDR2 YNNKEL (reference sequence). V was trimmed by 4 bases and J by 4 bases, leaving 10 bases between them. In DNA, the CDR3 is TGTGCCAGCAGCCGGGGCGCCAGCACTGAAGCTTTCTTT. This encodes CASSRGASTEAFF.

This clonotype was observed at least ten times. The chain has TRBV30 and TRBJ1-1; D is unresolved. CDR1 GTSNPN and CDR2 SVGIG come from the germline V gene (reference sequence). V was clipped by 2 bases and J by 3 bases, with 7 bases between them. The CDR3 is made up of 12 amino acids. Here the CDR3 DNA reads TGTGCCTGGAGTTCTGGGGACACTGAAGCTTTCTTT. This sequence encodes CAWSSGDTEAFF. The complete variable domain, with remaining parts taken from reference TRBV30 and TRBJ1-1, reads SQTIHQWPATLVQPVGSPLSLECTVEGTSNPNLYWYRQAAGRGLQLLFYSVGIGQISSEVPQNLSASRPQDRQFILSSKKLLLSDSGFYLCAWSSGDTEAFFGQGTRLTVV.

The sample holds many counts of this clonotype. This chain connects TRBV2 to TRBJ2-7, with D possibly being TRBD1 (6 bases). V shed 10 bases and J shed 2 bases, with 12 bases lying between them. This CDR3 is 12 amino acids long. CDR1 and CDR2 (germline): SNHLY, FYNNEI. For the CDR3, the DNA is TGTGCCATACCCGGACAGACCTACGAGCAGTACTTC. Its protein product is CAIPGQTYEQYF. Based on the CDR3 plus reference TRBV2 and TRBJ2-7, the full variable domain is EPEVTQTPSHQVTQMGQEVILRCVPISNHLYFYWYRQILGQKVEFLVSFYNNEISEKSEIFDDQFSVERPDGSNFTLKIRSTKLEDSAMYFCAIPGQTYEQYFGPGTRLTVT.

This clonotype was detected only a few times. The rearrangement uses TRBV20-1 and TRBJ2-7; D unclear. CDR1 and CDR2 from the germline V gene are DFQATT and SNEGSKA (reference sequence). Trimming took off 8 bases at V and 2 bases at J, with 10 bases between the two ends. There are 11 residues in the CDR3. The CDR3 loop is CSTLGTYEQYF. For the CDR3, the DNA is TGCAGTACCCTGGGAACCTACGAGCAGTACTTC.

A remark on this clonotype: A read error is possible here, since a much larger clone lies one base away. The chain uses TRBV20-1 and TRBJ1-1; D is uncertain. The length of the CDR3 is 11 residues. In germline, CDR1 is DFQATT, CDR2 SNEGSKA (reference sequence). Here the CDR3 reads CSAGDGIEALF. CDR3 DNA sequence: TGCAGTGCTGGAGACGGTATTGAAGCTCTCTTT.